This T cell receptor (beta chain) emerged from a study of T cell responses to AZD1222 COVID-19 vaccine. The assay was immunoSEQ multiplex PCR, and TCRdb's table has in-frame clones only and misses some. The profile shows approximately 100,000 clones, more than 85% of them singletons. With respect to this clone: What it binds is not known.

The V segment lost 0 bases and the J segment 6 bases; nucleotides outside the gene matches: 2. Germline V CDR1 and CDR2: GTSNPN, SVGIG (reference sequence). This CDR3 region has 13 residues. Study-wide findings and caveats: With two AZD1222 doses given, Spike-specific TCR breadth and depth both rose.

V usage is TRBV30 and J usage is TRBJ2-1, with 7 bases matching TRBD1. The receptor was isolated from an adult in good health. The sequencing used peripheral blood, collected on day 0 of AZD1222 vaccination. The CDR3 loop reads CAWSVRQGNEQFF. In nucleotides, the CDR3 is TGTGCCTGGAGTGTACGACAGGGCAATGAGCAGTTCTTC.